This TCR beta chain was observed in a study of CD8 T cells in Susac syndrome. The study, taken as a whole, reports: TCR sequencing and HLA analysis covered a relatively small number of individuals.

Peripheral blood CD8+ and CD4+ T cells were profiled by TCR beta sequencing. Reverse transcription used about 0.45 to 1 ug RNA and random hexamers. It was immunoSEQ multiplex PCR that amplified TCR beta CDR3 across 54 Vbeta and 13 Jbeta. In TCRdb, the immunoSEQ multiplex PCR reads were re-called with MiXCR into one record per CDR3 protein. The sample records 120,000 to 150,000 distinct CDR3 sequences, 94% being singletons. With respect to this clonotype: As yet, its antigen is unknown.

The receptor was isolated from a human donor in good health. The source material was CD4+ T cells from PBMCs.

The CDR3 loop is CASSVSGSGYEQYF. DNA for the CDR3: TGTGCCAGCAGCGTTAGCGGGAGCGGCTACGAGCAGTACTTC. The V gene is TRBV28, the J gene TRBJ2-7; 9 nucleotides agree with TRBD2. This CDR3 has 14 amino acids. Germline lookup yields CDR1 MDHEN and CDR2 SYDVKM. V was pared by 6 bases and J by 3 bases, with 6 bases of the junction left unmatched.